The sequence of this TCR beta chain was determined in a study of blood T cell repertoires in COVID-19. Profiled with immunoSEQ multiplex PCR; TCRdb holds only in-frame clones, not every one. The repertoire holds about 480,000 clones, with roughly nine tenths as singletons. The CDR3 length is 14 residues. V dropped 5 bases and J dropped 4 bases, with 16 bases sitting between them. From germline, CDR1 is SQVTM and CDR2 ANQGSEA. Sequencing was performed on peripheral blood. The receptor's source is a man younger than 30 with COVID-19, enrolled during active disease. The chain couples TRBV29-1 to TRBJ2-3; D remains ambiguous. CDR3 nucleotide sequence: TGCAGCGTTTACAGATCGGTTGGCTCAGATACGCAGTATTTT. Protein: CSVYRSVGSDTQYF.